These 9 T cell receptor beta chains were sequenced from one sample in a study of T cells in Graves' hyperthyroidism and ophthalmopathy. Regions amplified from RNA transcripts were the TCR beta CDR3 regions. The study used the HTBI primer set for a first-round RT-PCR of the TCR CDR3. TCRdb independently ran MiXCR on the multiplex PCR reads; one entry per CDR3 protein. The sample carries approximately 420,000 distinct CDR3 sequences, under 15% recorded once. Specimen: blood. These receptors all come from a woman aged 30 to 39 with Graves' hyperthyroidism.

This clonotype appeared a few times. This chain connects TRBV9 to TRBJ2-7, with TRBD2 as a possible D gene (6 bases). Trimming stripped 0 bases from V and 3 bases from J, with 13 bases between. The CDR3 is made up of 15 amino acids. CDR1 is SGDLS and CDR2 is YYNGEE in the germline V gene. The CDR3 here is CASSVAAGGIYEQYF. The DNA for the CDR3 is TGTGCCAGCAGCGTAGCTGCCGGGGGAATCTACGAGCAGTACTTC.

Ten or more counts support this clonotype. The rearrangement joins TRBV28 to TRBJ2-7; D might be TRBD2 (6 bases). The germline V and J ends were trimmed by 6 bases and 7 bases, with 25 bases remaining between them. The germline V gene encodes CDR1 MDHEN and CDR2 SYDVKM. The CDR3 runs to 16 residues. This CDR3 reads CASSILSRDFSFEQYF. The DNA for the CDR3 is TGTGCCAGCAGCATCTTATCTCGGGACTTCAGTTTTGAGCAGTACTTC. The full variable domain, with the rest looked up from reference TRBV28 and TRBJ2-7, is DVKVTQSSRYLVKRTGEKVFLECVQDMDHENMFWYRQDPGLGLRLIYFSYDVKMKEKGDIPEGYSVSREKKERFSLILESASTNQTSMYLCASSILSRDFSFEQYFGPGTRLTVT.

The chain uses TRBV7-9 and TRBJ1-5, with 7 bases matching TRBD1. Germline lookup yields CDR1 SEHNR and CDR2 FQNEAQ (reference sequence). The CDR3 consists of 16 residues. Germline trimming cut 4 bases from V and 0 bases from J; bases unmatched to any gene: 6. The CDR3 is CASSSRQGYSNQPQHF. CDR3 nucleotide sequence: TGTGCCAGCAGCTCCCGACAGGGTTATAGCAATCAGCCCCAGCATTTT.

V is TRBV7-3 and J is TRBJ2-7; 8 nucleotides agree with TRBD2. V trimming: 2 bases; J trimming: 5 bases; junction bases outside the gene matches: 8. CDR1 is SGHTA, CDR2 FQGTGA, per germline. The CDR3 is 15 amino acids. The CDR3 DNA follows: TGTGCCAGCAGCTTAGCGGCGGGAGGTATCGACGAGCAGTACTTC. Translation gives CASSLAAGGIDEQYF. Supplemented by reference TRBV7-3 and TRBJ2-7, the full variable domain reads GAGVSQTPSNKVTEKGKYVELRCDPISGHTALYWYRQSLGQGPEFLIYFQGTGAADDSGLPNDRFFAVRPEGSVSTLKIQRTERGDSAVYLCASSLAAGGIDEQYFGPGTRLTVT.

This clonotype has a handful of counts. The rearrangement links TRBV2 to TRBJ1-6, with D maybe TRBD1 (5 bases). The V gene lost 1 base and the J gene lost 9 bases, with 10 bases spanning the gap. CDR1 and CDR2 from the germline V gene are SNHLY and FYNNEI. The CDR3 has 14 residues. The CDR3 DNA follows: TGTGCCAGCAGTGAAGAGGCCAGGGTTTCACCCCTCCACTTT. It encodes CASSEEARVSPLHF.

This clonotype was seen repeatedly, ten times or more. The chain links TRBV15 to TRBJ2-5; D uncertain. Per the germline V gene, CDR1 is LNHNV and CDR2 is YYDKDF (reference sequence). V lost 0 bases and J 0 bases, leaving 11 bases between the germline ends. This CDR3 has 16 amino acids. In nucleotides, the CDR3 is TGTGCCACCAGCAGAGATCCGATGCAGGACCAAGAGACCCAGTACTTC. Protein product: CATSRDPMQDQETQYF.

Notes on this clonotype: The CDR3 end shows no conserved phenylalanine or tryptophan, and so a read error is likely. The V call is TRBV24-1, the J call TRBJ2-7; D remains ambiguous. The CDR3 sequence is 16 residues long. With 4 bases removed from V and 3 bases from J, the gap between germline ends came to 18 bases. Germline CDR1 KGHDR, CDR2 SFDVKD. The CDR3: CATSEKIPPRYYEQYS. DNA of the CDR3: TGTGCCACCAGTGAGAAAATCCCTCCCCGATACTACGAGCAGTACTCC.

A few counts support this clonotype. The chain combines TRBV27 with TRBJ2-7, with D perhaps TRBD1 (8 bases). The CDR3 contains 15 residues. Germline V gene data show CDR1 as MNHEY and CDR2 as SMNVEV (reference sequence). The germline V and J ends were trimmed by 3 bases and 7 bases, with 19 bases remaining between them. The CDR3, as DNA: TGTGCCAGCAGTTTCTCACAGGGGGGGTGGTCGGAGCAGTACTTC. This encodes CASSFSQGGWSEQYF.

This clonotype was seen only a few times. The chain has TRBV12-3 or TRBV12-4 and TRBJ2-2; D uncertain. The V gene lost 2 bases and the J gene lost 6 bases, with 7 bases spanning the gap. The CDR3 covers 13 residues. CDR3 coding DNA: TGTGCCAGCAGTTTAAGTACATCCGGGGAGCTGTTTTTT. Translation: CASSLSTSGELFF.